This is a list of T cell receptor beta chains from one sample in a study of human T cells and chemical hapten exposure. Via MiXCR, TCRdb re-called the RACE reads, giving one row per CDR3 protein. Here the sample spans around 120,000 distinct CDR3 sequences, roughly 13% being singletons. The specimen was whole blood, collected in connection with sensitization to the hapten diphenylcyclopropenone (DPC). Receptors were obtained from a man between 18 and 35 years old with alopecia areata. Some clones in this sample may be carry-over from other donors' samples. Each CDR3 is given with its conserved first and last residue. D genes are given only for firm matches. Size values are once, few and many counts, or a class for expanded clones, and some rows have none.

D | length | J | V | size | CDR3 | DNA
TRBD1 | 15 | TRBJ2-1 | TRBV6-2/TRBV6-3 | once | CASSYVPGGRNEQFF | TGTGCCAGCAGTTACGTCCCAGGGGGTCGCAATGAGCAGTTCTTC
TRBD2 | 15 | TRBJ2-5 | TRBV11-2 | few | CASSLEGGGRETQYF | TGTGCCAGCAGCTTAGAAGGCGGGGGAAGAGAGACCCAGTACTTC
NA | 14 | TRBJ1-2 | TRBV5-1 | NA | CASSLGGLGYGYTF | TGCGCCAGCAGCTTGGGCGGCCTAGGATATGGCTACACCTTC
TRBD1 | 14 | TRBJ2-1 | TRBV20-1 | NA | CSASTDRDWNEQFF | TGCAGTGCTTCGACGGACAGGGATTGGAATGAGCAGTTCTTC
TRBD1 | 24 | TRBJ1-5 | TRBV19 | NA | CASSIPNRFLREDRGRMSDQPQHF | TGTGCCAGTAGTATCCCGAACCGCTTTCTTCGTGAGGACAGGGGGCGGATGAGTGATCAGCCCCAGCATTTT
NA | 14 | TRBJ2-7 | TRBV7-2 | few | CASSPRDGTYEQYF | TGTGCCAGCAGCCCACGGGACGGGACCTACGAGCAGTACTTC
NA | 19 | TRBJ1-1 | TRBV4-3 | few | CASSQDKSTHSNMNTEAFF | TGCGCCAGCAGCCAAGATAAATCGACACATTCGAACATGAACACTGAAGCTTTCTTT
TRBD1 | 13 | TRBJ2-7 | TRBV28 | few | CASSPGQGDTMNF | TGTGCCAGCAGTCCGGGACAGGGGGATACAATGAACTTC
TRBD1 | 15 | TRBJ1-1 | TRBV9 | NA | CASSALPGQGTEAFF | TGTGCCAGCAGCGCCCTCCCGGGACAGGGGACTGAAGCTTTCTTT
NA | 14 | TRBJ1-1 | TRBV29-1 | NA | CSVRDSTDGTEAFF | TGCAGCGTTAGAGACTCCACGGACGGCACTGAAGCTTTCTTT
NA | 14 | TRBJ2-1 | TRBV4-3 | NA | CASSQFGGTYEQFF | TGCGCCAGCAGCCAATTTGGGGGGACTTATGAGCAGTTCTTC
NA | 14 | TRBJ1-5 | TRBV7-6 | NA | CASSLRGRNQPQHF | TGTGCCAGCAGCTTACGGGGGCGGAATCAGCCCCAGCATTTT